One TCR beta chain is described in this entry. The source of the sample is a study of CD8 T cells in ankylosing spondylitis. TCR beta libraries were made by quantitative 5'-RACE with molecular barcodes. MiXCR was run by TCRdb on the 5' RACE reads, yielding one entry per CDR3 protein. The data show about 360,000 distinct CDR3 sequences, 20% to 25% seen once. The V gene's germline CDR1 is WNHNN and CDR2 SYGVQD (reference sequence). J was trimmed by 8 bases and V by 2 bases; bases with no gene match: 5. The CDR3 has 14 residues. This sequence joins TRBV10-1 and TRBJ2-1, with TRBD1 identical over 8 bases. The TCR sequence derives from a male donor with ankylosing spondylitis or in good health (not recorded which). Sequenced input: blood, either unsorted or a sorted T cell fraction (not recorded which). Here the CDR3 reads CASSETDREDEQFF. DNA of the CDR3: TGCGCCAGCAGTGAGACGGACAGGGAGGATGAGCAGTTCTTC.